Listed here is a single T cell receptor (beta chain). The antigen remains unidentified. Clones were sequenced by immunoSEQ multiplex PCR, and TCRdb holds only the in-frame ones, with some missing. The data show fewer than 800,000 clones, more than 70% seen once. Documented treatment: roughly 18 received Ad26.COV2.S at low or high dose, single or two shots; about five received placebo; per-sample allocation not given. Samples analyzed were those drawn on day 63 after the first vaccine or placebo injection. This specimen belongs to a study of Ad26.COV2.S vaccination and SARS-CoV-2 variants. Findings and caveats of the study: Similar non-spike TCR breadth was seen in vaccine and placebo recipients.

CDR3 length equals 15 residues. The V gene's germline CDR1 is SGHTA and CDR2 FQGNSA. V was pared by 6 bases and J by 4 bases, with 8 bases of the junction left unmatched. J is TRBJ2-5 and V is TRBV7-2; 10 bases align to TRBD2. The source material was peripheral blood, sampled in a trial of Ad26.COV2.S vaccine versus placebo. The source of this sequence is a person aged 18-65 years who received the Ad26.COV2.S COVID-19 vaccine or a placebo. CDR3 in DNA: TGTGCCAGCAGGCAATCTAGCGGGAGCAGAGAGACCCAGTACTTC. Encoded protein: CASRQSSGSRETQYF.